The present T cell receptor beta chain was sequenced within a study of OX40 agonist ivuxolimab in advanced cancers. Overall study context: Mean age 60 years, range roughly 20 to 85; about 85% male. Partial responses were observed in three patients, of whom one had hepatocellular carcinoma and two had cutaneous melanoma.

Produced via immunoSEQ multiplex PCR; TCRdb's table is partial and in-frame only. The sample has approximately 68,000 clones, roughly 80% seen once. No patient had autoimmune disease or received systemic immunosuppression. The receptor's source is an adult with an advanced solid tumor such as melanoma, head and neck, liver or kidney cancer. Sample: CD4+ or CD8+ T cells sorted from blood, taken in a trial of the OX40 agonist ivuxolimab.

Written as DNA, the CDR3 is TGTGCCAGCAGCTTATCCGACCGAGCTGGCTCCTACGAGCAGTACTTC. Translated, it gives CASSLSDRAGSYEQYF. The chain recombines TRBV11-2 with TRBJ2-7; D not resolved. Germline V lookup: CDR1 SGHAT, CDR2 FQNNGV. This CDR3 has 16 amino acids. Trimming took 2 bases from V and 0 from J, leaving 14 bases between them.